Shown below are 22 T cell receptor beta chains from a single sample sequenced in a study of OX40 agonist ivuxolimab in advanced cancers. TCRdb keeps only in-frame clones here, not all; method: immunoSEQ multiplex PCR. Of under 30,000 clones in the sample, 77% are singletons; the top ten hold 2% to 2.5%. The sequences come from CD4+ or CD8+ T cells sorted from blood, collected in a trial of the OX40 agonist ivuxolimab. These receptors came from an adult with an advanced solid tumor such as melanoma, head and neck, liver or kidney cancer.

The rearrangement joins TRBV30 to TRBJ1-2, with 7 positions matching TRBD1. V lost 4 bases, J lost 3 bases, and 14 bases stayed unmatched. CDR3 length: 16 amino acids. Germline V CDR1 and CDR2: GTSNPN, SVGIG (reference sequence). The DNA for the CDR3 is TGTGCCTGGAAATCAATTCGGGACAGCAATTACTATGGCTACACCTTC. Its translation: CAWKSIRDSNYYGYTF.

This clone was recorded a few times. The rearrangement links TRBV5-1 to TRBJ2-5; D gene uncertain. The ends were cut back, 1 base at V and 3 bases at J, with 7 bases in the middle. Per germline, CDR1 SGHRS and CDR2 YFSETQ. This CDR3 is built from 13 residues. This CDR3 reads CASSLTTKETQYF. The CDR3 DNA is TGCGCCAGCAGCTTGACTACCAAAGAGACCCAGTACTTC.

As DNA, the CDR3 is TGTGCCAGCGGGGCTGCCAGGTCCACAGATACGCAGTATTTT. Protein: CASGAARSTDTQYF. The chain couples TRBV28 to TRBJ2-3, with D perhaps TRBD1 (5 bases). Germline CDR1 is MDHEN and CDR2 is SYDVKM. The CDR3 runs to 14 residues. With 8 bases removed from V and 2 bases from J, the gap between germline ends came to 14 bases.

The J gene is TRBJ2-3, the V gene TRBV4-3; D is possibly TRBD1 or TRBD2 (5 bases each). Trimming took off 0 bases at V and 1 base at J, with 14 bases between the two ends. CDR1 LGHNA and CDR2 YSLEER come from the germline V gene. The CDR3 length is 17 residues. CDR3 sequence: CASSQEGWGSGTDTQYF. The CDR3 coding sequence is TGCGCCAGCAGCCAAGAAGGGTGGGGGAGCGGCACAGATACGCAGTATTTT.

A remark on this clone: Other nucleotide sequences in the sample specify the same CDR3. The CDR3 DNA reads as TGTGCCAGCAGTTTATTTAGAGAGCAGTTCTTC. It specifies CASSLFREQFF. The chain uses TRBV28 and TRBJ2-1; unclear D gene. Per germline, CDR1 MDHEN and CDR2 SYDVKM. The CDR3 covers 11 residues. V was shortened by 1 base and J by 10 bases, with 5 bases between the two germline ends.

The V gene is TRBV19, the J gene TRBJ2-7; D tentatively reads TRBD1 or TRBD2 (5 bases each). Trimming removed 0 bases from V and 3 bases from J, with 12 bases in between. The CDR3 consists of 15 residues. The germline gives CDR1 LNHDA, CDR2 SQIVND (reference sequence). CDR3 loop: CASSIDLRDGYEQYF. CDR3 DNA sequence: TGTGCCAGTAGTATAGATCTTCGGGACGGCTACGAGCAGTACTTC.

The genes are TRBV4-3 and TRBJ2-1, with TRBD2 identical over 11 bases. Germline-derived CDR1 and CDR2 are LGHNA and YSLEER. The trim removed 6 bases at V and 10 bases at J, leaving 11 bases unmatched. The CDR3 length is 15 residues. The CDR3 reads CASSLTSGGRVEQFF. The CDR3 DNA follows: TGCGCCAGCAGTCTTACTAGCGGGGGAAGGGTCGAGCAGTTCTTC.

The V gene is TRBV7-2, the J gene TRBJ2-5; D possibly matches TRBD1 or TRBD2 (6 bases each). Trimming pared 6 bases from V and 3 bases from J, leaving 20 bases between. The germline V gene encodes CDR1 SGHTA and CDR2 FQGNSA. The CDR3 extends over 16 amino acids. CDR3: CASRDYGGPTEETQYF. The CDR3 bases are TGTGCCAGCAGGGACTATGGGGGGCCTACCGAAGAGACCCAGTACTTC.

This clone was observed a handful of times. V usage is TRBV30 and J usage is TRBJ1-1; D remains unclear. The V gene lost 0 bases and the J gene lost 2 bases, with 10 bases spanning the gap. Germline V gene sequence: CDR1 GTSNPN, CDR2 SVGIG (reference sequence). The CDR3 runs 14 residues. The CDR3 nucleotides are TGTGCCTGGAGTGTAGGGCGCAGTAACACTGAAGCTTTCTTT. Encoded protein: CAWSVGRSNTEAFF.

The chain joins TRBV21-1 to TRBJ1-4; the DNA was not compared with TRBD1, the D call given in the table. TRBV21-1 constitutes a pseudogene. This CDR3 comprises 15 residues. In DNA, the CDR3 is TGTGCCAGCATGTGGAGACAGGGGGCTGAAGAAAAACTGTTTTTT. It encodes CASMWRQGAEEKLFF.

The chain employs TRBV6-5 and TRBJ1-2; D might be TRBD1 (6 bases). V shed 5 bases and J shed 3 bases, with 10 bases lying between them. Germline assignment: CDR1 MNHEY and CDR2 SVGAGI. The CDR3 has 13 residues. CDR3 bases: TGTGCCAGCAGTCCAGGGGCAGACTATGGCTACACCTTC. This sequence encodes CASSPGADYGYTF.

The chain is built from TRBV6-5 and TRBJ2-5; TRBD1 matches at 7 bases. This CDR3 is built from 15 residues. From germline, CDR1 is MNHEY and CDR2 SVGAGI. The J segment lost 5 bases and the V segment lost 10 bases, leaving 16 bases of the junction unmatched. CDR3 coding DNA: TGTGCCACCCGGAGGAGAACAGGGGCTTGGGAGACCCAGTACTTC. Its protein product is CATRRRTGAWETQYF.

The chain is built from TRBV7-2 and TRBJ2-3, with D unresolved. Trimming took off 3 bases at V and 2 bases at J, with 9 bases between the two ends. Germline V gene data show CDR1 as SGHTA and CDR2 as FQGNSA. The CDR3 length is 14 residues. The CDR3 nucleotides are TGTGCCAGCAGCTTTGGGCCGTTCACAGATACGCAGTATTTT. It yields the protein CASSFGPFTDTQYF.

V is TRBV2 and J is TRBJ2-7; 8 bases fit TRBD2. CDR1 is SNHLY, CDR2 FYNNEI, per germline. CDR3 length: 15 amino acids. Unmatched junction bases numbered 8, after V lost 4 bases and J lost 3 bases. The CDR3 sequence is CASSGVTSGDYEQYF. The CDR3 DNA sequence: TGTGCCAGCAGTGGGGTAACTAGCGGCGACTACGAGCAGTACTTC.

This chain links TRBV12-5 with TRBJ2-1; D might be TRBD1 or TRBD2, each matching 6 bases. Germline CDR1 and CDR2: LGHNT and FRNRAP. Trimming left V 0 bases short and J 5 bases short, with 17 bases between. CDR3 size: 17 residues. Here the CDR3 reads CASGLVISGEGDNEQFF. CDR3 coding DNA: TGTGCTAGTGGTTTGGTAATTAGCGGAGAGGGGGACAATGAGCAGTTCTTC.

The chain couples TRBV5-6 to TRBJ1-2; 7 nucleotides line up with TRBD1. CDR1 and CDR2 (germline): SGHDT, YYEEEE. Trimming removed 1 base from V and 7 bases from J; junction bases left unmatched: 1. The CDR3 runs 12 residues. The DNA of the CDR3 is TGTGCCAGCAGCTTGTACAGGGGTGGCTACACCTTC. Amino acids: CASSLYRGGYTF.

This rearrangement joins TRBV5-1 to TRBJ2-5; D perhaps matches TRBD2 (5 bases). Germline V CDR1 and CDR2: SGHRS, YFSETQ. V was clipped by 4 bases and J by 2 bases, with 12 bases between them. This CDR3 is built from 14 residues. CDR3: CASSLGRTQETQYF. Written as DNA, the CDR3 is TGCGCCAGCAGCCTTGGACGGACTCAAGAGACCCAGTACTTC.

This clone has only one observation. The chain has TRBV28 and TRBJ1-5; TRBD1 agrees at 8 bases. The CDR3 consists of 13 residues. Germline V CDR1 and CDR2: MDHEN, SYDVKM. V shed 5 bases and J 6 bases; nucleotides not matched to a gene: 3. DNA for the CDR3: TGTGCCAGCAGTAGGGACAGGAGTCAGCCCCAGCATTTT. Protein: CASSRDRSQPQHF.

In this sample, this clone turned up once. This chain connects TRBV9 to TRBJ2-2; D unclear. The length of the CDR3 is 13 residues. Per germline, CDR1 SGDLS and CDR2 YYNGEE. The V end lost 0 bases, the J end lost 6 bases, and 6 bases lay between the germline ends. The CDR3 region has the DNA TGTGCCAGCAGCGTAGTAGTGGCCGGGGAGCTGTTTTTT. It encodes CASSVVVAGELFF. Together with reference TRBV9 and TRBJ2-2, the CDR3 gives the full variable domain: DSGVTQTPKHLITATGQRVTLRCSPRSGDLSVYWYQQSLDQGLQFLIQYYNGEERAKGNILERFSAQQFPDLHSELNLSSLELGDSALYFCASSVVVAGELFFGEGSRLTVL.

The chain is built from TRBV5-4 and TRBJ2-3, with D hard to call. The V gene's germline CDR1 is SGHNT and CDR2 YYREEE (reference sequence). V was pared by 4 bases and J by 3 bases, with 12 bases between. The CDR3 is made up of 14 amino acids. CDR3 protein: CASSPGPYTDTQYF. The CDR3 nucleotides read TGTGCCAGCAGCCCGGGCCCTTATACAGATACGCAGTATTTT.

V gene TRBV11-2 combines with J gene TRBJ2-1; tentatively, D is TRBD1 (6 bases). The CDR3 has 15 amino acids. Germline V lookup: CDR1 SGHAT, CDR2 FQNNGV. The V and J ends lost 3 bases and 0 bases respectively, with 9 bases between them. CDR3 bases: TGTGCCAGCAGCTTCGACAGGAGCTCCTACAATGAGCAGTTCTTC. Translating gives CASSFDRSSYNEQFF.

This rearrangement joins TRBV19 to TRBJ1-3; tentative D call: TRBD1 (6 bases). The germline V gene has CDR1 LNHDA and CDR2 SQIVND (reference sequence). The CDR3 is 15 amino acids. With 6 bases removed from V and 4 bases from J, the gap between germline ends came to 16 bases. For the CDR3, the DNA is TGTGCCAGTAGCCCTCGGGGGGCAGGGGGAAACACCATATATTTT. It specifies CASSPRGAGGNTIYF.